A selection of T cell receptor beta chains follows, all from one sample in a study of CXCR3-negative and CXCR3-positive naive CD8 T cells. From the 5' RACE reads, TCRdb lists one entry per CDR3 protein and no DNA. This sample's table reports roughly 110,000 distinct CDR3 sequences. The specimen sequenced was naive CXCR3+ CD8+ T cells from blood. The receptors were sampled from a human donor in good health. Some clones in this sample may be carry-over from other donors' samples. Each CDR3 is given with its conserved first and last residue.

j_call: TRBJ2-2; v_call: TRBV20-1; cdr3_aa: CSAQPGQGPNAGELFF
j_call: TRBJ2-3; v_call: TRBV15; cdr3_aa: CATSRDRQATDTQYF
j_call: TRBJ1-1; v_call: TRBV19; cdr3_aa: CASSRTGFMNTEAFF
j_call: TRBJ2-1; v_call: TRBV11-2; cdr3_aa: CASSSAGDSYNEQFF
j_call: TRBJ2-1; v_call: TRBV6-5; cdr3_aa: CASSYYDQPRSYNEQFF
j_call: TRBJ2-7; v_call: TRBV7-3; cdr3_aa: CASSWTQGYEQYF
j_call: TRBJ1-1; v_call: TRBV6-2/TRBV6-3; cdr3_aa: CARTQRPGQNSEAFF
j_call: TRBJ2-1; v_call: TRBV12-3/TRBV12-4; cdr3_aa: CANDRGGEQFF
j_call: TRBJ1-5; v_call: TRBV4-1; cdr3_aa: CASSQVKGGNQPQHF
j_call: TRBJ2-1; v_call: TRBV20-1; cdr3_aa: CSAPGLTVYNEQFF
j_call: TRBJ2-7; v_call: TRBV20-1; cdr3_aa: CSARDLTGNSYEQYF
j_call: TRBJ2-7; v_call: TRBV13; cdr3_aa: CASSLGLQESYEQYF
j_call: TRBJ2-1; v_call: TRBV12-3/TRBV12-4; cdr3_aa: CASSSPPGGNEQFF
j_call: TRBJ2-7; v_call: TRBV11-2; cdr3_aa: CASSLGQLYEQYF
j_call: TRBJ2-1; v_call: TRBV10-3; cdr3_aa: CAISGGDNEQFF
j_call: TRBJ2-1; v_call: TRBV27; cdr3_aa: CASSLMWAGASLEQFF
j_call: TRBJ2-7; v_call: TRBV3-1; cdr3_aa: CASTGGPTYEQYF
j_call: TRBJ2-2; v_call: TRBV7-9; cdr3_aa: CASSLKGGELFF
j_call: TRBJ2-7; v_call: TRBV29-1; cdr3_aa: CSVEENYEQYF
j_call: TRBJ2-7; v_call: TRBV29-1; cdr3_aa: CSAEAGQGNEQYF
j_call: TRBJ2-1; v_call: TRBV13; cdr3_aa: CASSLVGSQGHNEQFF
j_call: TRBJ2-7; v_call: TRBV5-4; cdr3_aa: CASSLAGGRGDEQYF
j_call: TRBJ2-1; v_call: TRBV29-1; cdr3_aa: CSVVSYNEQFF
j_call: TRBJ2-7; v_call: TRBV28; cdr3_aa: CASSPWDFPYEQYF
j_call: TRBJ2-2; v_call: TRBV12-3/TRBV12-4; cdr3_aa: CASAAGVAGELFF
j_call: TRBJ2-7; v_call: TRBV4-2; cdr3_aa: CASSQEHGTYEQYF
j_call: TRBJ1-2; v_call: TRBV7-3; cdr3_aa: CASSPSFGDGYTF
j_call: TRBJ2-3; v_call: TRBV7-2; cdr3_aa: CASSWGVAGQSTDTQYF
j_call: TRBJ2-2; v_call: TRBV5-1; cdr3_aa: CASKGAWGSGELFF
j_call: TRBJ2-5; v_call: TRBV15; cdr3_aa: CATSSRRLQETQYF